This T cell receptor (beta chain) was sequenced during a study of technical replicates of blood from a few donors. The V and J ends lost 6 bases and 7 bases, in that order; junction bases with no gene match: 15. This CDR3 has 16 residues. CDR1 is MNHNY and CDR2 is SVGAGI in the germline V gene (reference sequence). Profiling relied on immunoSEQ multiplex PCR, and the TCRdb table lists in-frame clones only, not all of them. Of some 78,000 clones listed, over 85% are singletons. The genes are TRBV6-6 and TRBJ1-2, with TRBD1 matching 9 bases. Sequenced input: T cells isolated from PBMCs. The sequence derives from a human donor in good health. The CDR3 DNA is TGTGCCAGCAGCCACGACAATGGGGACAGGGAGGGTGGCTACACCTTC. Residues: CASSHDNGDREGGYTF.